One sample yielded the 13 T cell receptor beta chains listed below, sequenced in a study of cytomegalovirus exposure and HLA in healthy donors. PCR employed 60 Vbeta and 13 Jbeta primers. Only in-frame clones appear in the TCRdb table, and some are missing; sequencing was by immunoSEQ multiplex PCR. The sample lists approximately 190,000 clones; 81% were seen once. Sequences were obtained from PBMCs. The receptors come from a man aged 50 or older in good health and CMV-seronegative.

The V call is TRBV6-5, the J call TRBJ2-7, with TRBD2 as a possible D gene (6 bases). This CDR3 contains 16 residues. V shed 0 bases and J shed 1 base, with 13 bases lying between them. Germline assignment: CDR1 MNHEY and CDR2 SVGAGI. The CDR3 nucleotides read TGTGCCAGCAGTTACTCGGTTCACGGGGGATCCTACGAGCAGTACTTC. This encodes CASSYSVHGGSYEQYF.

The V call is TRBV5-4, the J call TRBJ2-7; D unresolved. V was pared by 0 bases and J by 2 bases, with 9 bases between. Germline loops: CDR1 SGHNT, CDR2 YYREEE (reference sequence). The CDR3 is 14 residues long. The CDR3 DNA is TGTGCCAGCAGCTTGGCGAGGAAACCCTACGAGCAGTACTTC. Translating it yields CASSLARKPYEQYF. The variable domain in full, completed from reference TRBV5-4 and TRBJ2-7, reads ETGVTQSPTHLIKTRGQQVTLRCSSQSGHNTVSWYQQALGQGPQFIFQYYREEENGRGNFPPRFSGLQFPNYSSELNVNALELDDSALYLCASSLARKPYEQYFGPGTRLTVT.

CDR3 in amino acids: CASSIRDYLTDTQYF. CDR3 in DNA: TGTGCCAGCAGCATTCGGGACTACCTCACAGATACGCAGTATTTT. This sequence joins TRBV7-8 and TRBJ2-3; 7 bases agree with TRBD2. CDR3 size: 15 residues. Germline V lookup: CDR1 SGHVS, CDR2 FQNEAQ. J lost 2 bases, V lost 5 bases, and 7 bases had no gene match.

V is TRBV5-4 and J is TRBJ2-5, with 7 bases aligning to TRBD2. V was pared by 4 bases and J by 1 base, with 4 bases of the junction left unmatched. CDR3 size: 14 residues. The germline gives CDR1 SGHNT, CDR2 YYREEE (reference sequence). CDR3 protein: CASSEGLTQETQYF. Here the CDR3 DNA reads TGTGCCAGCAGCGAGGGACTAACCCAAGAGACCCAGTACTTC.

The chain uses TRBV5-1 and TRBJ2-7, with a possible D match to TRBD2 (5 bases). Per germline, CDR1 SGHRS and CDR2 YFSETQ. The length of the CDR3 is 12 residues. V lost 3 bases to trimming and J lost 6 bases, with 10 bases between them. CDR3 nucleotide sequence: TGCGCCAGCAGCTCGGTCGGGGTCGAGCAGTACTTC. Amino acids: CASSSVGVEQYF.

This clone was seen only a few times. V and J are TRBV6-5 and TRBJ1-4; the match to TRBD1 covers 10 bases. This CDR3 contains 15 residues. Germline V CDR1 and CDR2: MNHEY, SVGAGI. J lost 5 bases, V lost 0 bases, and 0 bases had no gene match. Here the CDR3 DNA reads TGTGCCAGCAGTTACTCGGGACAGGGGAATGAAAAACTGTTTTTT. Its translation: CASSYSGQGNEKLFF.

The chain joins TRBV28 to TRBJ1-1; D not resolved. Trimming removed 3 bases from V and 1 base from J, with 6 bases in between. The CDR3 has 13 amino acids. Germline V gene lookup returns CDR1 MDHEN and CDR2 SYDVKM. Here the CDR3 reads CASSLWANTEAFF. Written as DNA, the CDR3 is TGTGCCAGCAGTTTGTGGGCGAACACTGAAGCTTTCTTT.

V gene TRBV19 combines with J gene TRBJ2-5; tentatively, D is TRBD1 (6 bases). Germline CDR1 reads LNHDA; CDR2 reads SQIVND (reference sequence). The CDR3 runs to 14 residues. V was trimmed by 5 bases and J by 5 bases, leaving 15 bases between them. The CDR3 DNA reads TGTGCCAGTAGTGCCACAGGGTCTGGGGAGACCCAGTACTTC. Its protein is CASSATGSGETQYF.

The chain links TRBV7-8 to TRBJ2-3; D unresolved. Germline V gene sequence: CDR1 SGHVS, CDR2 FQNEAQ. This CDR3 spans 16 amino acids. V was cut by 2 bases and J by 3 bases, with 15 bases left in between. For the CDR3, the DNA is TGTGCCAGCAGCTTAAGACAATTGCTTCGGACAGATACGCAGTATTTT. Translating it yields CASSLRQLLRTDTQYF.

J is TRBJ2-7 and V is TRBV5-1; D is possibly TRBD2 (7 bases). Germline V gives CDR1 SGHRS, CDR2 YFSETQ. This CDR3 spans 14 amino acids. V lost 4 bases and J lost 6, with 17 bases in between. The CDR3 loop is CASSPTGGAVEQYF. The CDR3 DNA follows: TGCGCCAGCAGCCCCACTGGGGGGGCGGTCGAGCAGTACTTC.

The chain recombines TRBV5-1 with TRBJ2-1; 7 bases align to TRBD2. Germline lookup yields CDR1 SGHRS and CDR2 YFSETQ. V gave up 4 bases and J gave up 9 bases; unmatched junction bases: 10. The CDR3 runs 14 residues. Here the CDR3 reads CASSEAEGRGEQFF. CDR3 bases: TGCGCCAGCAGCGAGGCCGAGGGGAGGGGTGAGCAGTTCTTC.

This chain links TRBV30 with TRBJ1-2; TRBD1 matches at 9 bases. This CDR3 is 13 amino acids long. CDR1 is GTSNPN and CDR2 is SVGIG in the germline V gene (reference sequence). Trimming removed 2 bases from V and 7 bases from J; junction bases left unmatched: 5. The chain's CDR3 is CAWSWGQGAGYTF. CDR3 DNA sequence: TGTGCCTGGAGTTGGGGACAGGGAGCTGGCTACACCTTC.

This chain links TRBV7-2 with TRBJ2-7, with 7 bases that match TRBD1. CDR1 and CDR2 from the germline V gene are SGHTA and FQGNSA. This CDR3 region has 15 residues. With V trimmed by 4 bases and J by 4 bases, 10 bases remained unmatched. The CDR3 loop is CASSYATGAEYEQYF. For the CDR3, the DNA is TGTGCCAGCAGCTACGCAACAGGGGCCGAGTACGAGCAGTACTTC.